The present entry profiles one TCR beta chain with its context. The CDR3 loop spans 16 amino acids. CDR1 is SGHTA and CDR2 is FQGNSA in the germline V gene. The germline V and J ends were trimmed by 5 bases and 2 bases, with 16 bases remaining between them. The data derive from a study of blood T cell repertoires in COVID-19. Study-level information: Acute and convalescent COVID-19 samples came from the United States, Italy and Spain. In each case, the material was cDNA or gDNA derived from T cells, B-cell-depleted T cells, or PBMCs.

As handled by the study authors: Estimates of nucleated cell counts were drawn from the amplification of reference gene primers. Measured with immunoSEQ multiplex PCR; TCRdb has only the in-frame clones, and not every one. That table supplies the V and J calls and clone size; D and trimming were determined from the DNA. The repertoire has 50,000 to 65,000 clones, 65% to 90% of them found once; the top ten carry 1.3%. This sequence originates from a man between 60 and 70 years old with acute or convalescent COVID-19. The chain joins TRBV7-2 to TRBJ1-3; possible D gene TRBD1, 5 bases. The sample comprised peripheral blood. CDR3 nucleotides: TGTGCCAGCAGCCCAGACAGCACTCTCACTGGAAACACCATATATTTT. It codes for CASSPDSTLTGNTIYF.